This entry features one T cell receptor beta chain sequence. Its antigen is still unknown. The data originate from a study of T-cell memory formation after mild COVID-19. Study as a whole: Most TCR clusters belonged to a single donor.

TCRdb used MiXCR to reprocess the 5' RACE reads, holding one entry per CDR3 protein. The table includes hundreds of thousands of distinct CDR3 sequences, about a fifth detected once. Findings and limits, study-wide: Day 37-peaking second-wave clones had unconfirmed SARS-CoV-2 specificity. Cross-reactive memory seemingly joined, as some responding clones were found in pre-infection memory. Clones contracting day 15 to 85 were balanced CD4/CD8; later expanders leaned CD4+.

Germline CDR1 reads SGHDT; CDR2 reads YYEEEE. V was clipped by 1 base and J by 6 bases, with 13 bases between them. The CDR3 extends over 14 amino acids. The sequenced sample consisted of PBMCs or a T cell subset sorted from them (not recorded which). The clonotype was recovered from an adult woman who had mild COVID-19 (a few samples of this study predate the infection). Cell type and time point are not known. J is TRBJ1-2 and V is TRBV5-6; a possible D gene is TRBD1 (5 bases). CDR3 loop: CASSLTGLGDGYTF. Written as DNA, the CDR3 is TGTGCCAGCAGCTTGACAGGCCTAGGTGATGGCTACACCTTC.